The clone carrying this TCR beta chain was detected only a few times. Its antigen is unknown. This record comes from a study of beta chain features in type 1 diabetes. CD45RO/CCR7/CD25/CD127/CD95/CD27 sorting isolated CD4+ naive, central memory, regulatory and stem cell-like memory cells. V gave up 6 bases and J gave up 0 bases, with 8 bases separating them. The CDR3 runs 14 residues. CDR1 is MGHDK, CDR2 SYGVNS, per germline. Overall study findings and caveats: Possible PCR preference for shorter templates applied equally to patients and controls. Moderate but significant shortening of TCRB CDR3s was recorded in all four CD4+ subsets from Type 1 diabetes patients.

TCRB transcripts that were expressed got sequenced, as all of the isolated RNA had been reverse transcribed. The assay was immunoSEQ multiplex PCR, and TCRdb's table has in-frame clones only and misses some. The sample includes 600,000 to 700,000 clones, roughly 12% of them seen just once. The chain carries TRBV25-1 and TRBJ2-2; no definite D call. Sequenced input: naive CD4+ T cells from blood. This sequence originates from a man in his late teens or twenties with type 1 diabetes. The CDR3 loop reads CASRSRTNTGELFF. DNA for the CDR3: TGTGCCAGCAGATCTCGGACGAACACCGGGGAGCTGTTTTTT.